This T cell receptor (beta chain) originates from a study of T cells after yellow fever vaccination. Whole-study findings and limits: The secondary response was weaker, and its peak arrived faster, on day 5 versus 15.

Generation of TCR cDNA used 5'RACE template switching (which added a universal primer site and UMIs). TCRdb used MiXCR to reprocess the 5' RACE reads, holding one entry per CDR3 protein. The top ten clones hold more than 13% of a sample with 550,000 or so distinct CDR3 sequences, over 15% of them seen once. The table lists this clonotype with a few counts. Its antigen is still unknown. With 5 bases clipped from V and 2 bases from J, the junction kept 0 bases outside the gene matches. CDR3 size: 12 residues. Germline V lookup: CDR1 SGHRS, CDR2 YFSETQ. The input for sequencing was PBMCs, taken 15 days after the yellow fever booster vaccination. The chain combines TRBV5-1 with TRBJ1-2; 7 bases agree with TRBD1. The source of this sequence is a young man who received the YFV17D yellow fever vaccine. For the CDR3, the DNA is TGCGCCAGCAGGGGACAGAACTATGGCTACACCTTC. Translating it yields CASRGQNYGYTF.